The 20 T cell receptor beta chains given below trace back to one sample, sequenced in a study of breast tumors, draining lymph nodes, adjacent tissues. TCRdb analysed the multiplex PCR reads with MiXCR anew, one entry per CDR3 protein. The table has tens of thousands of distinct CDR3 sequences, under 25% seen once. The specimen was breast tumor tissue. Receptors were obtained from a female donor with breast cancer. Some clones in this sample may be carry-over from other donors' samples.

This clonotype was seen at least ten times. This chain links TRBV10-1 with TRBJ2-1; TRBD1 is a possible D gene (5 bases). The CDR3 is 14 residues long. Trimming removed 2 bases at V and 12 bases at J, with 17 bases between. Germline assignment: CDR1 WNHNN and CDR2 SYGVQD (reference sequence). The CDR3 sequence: CASSEPPQYRGQFF. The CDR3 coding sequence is TGCGCCAGCAGTGAGCCCCCACAGTATAGGGGGCAGTTCTTC.

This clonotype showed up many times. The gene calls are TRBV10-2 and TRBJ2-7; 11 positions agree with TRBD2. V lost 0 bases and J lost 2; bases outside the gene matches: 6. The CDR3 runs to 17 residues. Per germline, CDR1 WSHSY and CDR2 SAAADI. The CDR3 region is CASSESGELAGAYEQYF. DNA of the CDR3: TGCGCCAGCAGTGAGTCAGGTGAACTAGCGGGGGCCTACGAGCAGTACTTC.

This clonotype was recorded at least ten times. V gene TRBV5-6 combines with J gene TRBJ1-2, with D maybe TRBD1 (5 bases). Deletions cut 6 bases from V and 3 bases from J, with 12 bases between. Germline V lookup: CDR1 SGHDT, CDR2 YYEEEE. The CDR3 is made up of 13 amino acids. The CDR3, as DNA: TGTGCCAGCACCAGGGACTATGACTATGGCTACACCTTC. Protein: CASTRDYDYGYTF.

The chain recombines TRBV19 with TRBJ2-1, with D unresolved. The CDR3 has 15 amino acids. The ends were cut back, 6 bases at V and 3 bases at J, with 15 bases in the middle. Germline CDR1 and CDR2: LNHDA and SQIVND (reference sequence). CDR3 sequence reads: CASSSGGLFYNEQFF. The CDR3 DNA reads TGTGCCAGTAGCTCGGGTGGCCTCTTCTACAATGAGCAGTTCTTC.

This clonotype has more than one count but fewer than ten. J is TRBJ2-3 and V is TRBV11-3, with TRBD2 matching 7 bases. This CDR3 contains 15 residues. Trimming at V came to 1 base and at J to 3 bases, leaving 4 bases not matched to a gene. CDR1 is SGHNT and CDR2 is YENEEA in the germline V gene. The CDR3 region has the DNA TGTGCCAGCAGCTTAGCGGGAGGAGCTACAGATACGCAGTATTTT. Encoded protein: CASSLAGGATDTQYF. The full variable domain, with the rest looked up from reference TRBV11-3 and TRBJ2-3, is EAGVVQSPRYKIIEKKQPVAFWCNPISGHNTLYWYLQNLGQGPELLIRYENEEAVDDSQLPKDRFSAERLKGVDSTLKIQPAELGDSAVYLCASSLAGGATDTQYFGPGTRLTVL.

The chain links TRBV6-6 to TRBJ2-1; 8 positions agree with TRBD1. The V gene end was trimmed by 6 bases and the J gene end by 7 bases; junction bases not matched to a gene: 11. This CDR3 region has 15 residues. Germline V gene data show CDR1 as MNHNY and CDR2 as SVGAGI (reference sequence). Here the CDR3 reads CASRPGQETSNEQFF. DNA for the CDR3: TGTGCCAGCAGACCGGGACAGGAAACCAGTAATGAGCAGTTCTTC.

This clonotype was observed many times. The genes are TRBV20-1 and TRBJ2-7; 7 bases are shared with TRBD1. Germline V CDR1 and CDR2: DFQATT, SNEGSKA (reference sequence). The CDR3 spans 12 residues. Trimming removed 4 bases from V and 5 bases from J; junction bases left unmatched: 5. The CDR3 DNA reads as TGCAGTGCTAATGACAGGGTAAACGAGCAGTACTTC. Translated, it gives CSANDRVNEQYF.

The CDR3 spells CASSEASGNEQFF. The CDR3 coding sequence is TGTGCCAGCAGCGAGGCGTCGGGCAATGAGCAGTTCTTC. The chain joins TRBV9 to TRBJ2-1; no firm D call. This CDR3 spans 13 amino acids. Trimming shortened V by 3 bases and J by 6 bases, and 10 bases separated the two germline ends. CDR1 is SGDLS and CDR2 is YYNGEE in the germline V gene. The full variable domain, rest sourced from reference TRBV9 and TRBJ2-1, is DSGVTQTPKHLITATGQRVTLRCSPRSGDLSVYWYQQSLDQGLQFLIQYYNGEERAKGNILERFSAQQFPDLHSELNLSSLELGDSALYFCASSEASGNEQFFGPGTRLTVL.

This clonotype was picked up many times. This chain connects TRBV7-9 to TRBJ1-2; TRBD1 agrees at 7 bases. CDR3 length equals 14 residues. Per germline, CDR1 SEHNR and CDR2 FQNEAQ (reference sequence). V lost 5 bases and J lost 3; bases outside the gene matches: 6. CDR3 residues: CASSTTGNHYGYTF. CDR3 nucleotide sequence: TGTGCCAGCAGCACGACAGGGAACCACTATGGCTACACCTTC.

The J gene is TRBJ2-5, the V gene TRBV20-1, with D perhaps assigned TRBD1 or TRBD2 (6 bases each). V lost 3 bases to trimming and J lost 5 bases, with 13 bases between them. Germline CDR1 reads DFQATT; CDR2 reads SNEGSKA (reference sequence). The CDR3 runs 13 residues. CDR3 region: CSASTGAGETQYF. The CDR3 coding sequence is TGCAGTGCTAGTACGGGGGCGGGGGAGACCCAGTACTTC.

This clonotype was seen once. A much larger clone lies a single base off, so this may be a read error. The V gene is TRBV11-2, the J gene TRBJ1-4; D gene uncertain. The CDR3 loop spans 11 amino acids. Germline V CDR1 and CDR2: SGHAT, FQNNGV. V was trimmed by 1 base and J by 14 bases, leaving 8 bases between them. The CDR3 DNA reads TGTGCCAGCAGCTTAGGTTCGGTTCTGTTTTTT. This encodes CASSLGSVLFF.

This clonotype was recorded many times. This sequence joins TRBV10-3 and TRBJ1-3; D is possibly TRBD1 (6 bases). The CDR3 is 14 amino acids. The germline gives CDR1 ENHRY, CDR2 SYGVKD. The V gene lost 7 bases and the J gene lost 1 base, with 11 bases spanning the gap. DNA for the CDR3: TGTGCCATCAAGGACAGCGGGTCTGGAAACACCATATATTTT. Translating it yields CAIKDSGSGNTIYF.

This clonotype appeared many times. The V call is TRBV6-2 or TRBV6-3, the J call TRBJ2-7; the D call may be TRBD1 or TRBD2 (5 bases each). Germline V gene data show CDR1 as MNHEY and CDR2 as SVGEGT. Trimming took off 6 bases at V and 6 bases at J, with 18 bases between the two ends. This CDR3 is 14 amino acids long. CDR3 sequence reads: CASSAPGAATEQYF. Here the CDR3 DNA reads TGTGCCAGCAGCGCCCCCGGGGCTGCTACCGAGCAGTACTTC.

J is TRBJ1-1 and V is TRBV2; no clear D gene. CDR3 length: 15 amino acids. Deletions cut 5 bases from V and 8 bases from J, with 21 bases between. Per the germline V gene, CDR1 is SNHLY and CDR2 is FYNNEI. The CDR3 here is CASSSNTIEGREAFF. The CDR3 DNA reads TGTGCCAGCAGTTCAAACACCATAGAGGGAAGGGAAGCTTTCTTT.

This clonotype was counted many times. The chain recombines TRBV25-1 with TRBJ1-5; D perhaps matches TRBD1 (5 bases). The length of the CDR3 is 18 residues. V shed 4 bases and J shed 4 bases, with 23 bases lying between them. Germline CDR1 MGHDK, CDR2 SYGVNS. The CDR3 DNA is TGTGCCAGCAGTGCTTCCTACCCGGGACTGCGGCCGAATCAGCCCCAGCATTTT. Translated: CASSASYPGLRPNQPQHF.

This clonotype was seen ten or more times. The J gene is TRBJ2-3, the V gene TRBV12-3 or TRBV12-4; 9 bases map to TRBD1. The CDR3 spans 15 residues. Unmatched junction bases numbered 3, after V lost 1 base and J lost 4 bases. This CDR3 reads CASSLDRTGADTQYF. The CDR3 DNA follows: TGTGCCAGCAGTTTAGATAGGACAGGGGCAGATACGCAGTATTTT.

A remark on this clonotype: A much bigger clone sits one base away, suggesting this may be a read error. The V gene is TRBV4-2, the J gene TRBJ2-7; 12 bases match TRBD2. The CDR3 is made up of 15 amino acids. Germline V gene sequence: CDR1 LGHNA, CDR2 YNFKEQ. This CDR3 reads CASGHSSGGAYEQYF. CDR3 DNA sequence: TGTGCCAGCGGCCATTCTAGCGGGGGGGCCTACGAGCAGTACTTC.

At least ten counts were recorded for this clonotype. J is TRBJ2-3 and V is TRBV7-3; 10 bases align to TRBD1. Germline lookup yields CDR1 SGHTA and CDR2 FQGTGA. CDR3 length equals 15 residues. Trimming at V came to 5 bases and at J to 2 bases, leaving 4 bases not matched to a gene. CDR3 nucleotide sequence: TGTGCCAGCAGCGGGACAGGGGTCCTCACAGATACGCAGTATTTT. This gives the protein CASSGTGVLTDTQYF.

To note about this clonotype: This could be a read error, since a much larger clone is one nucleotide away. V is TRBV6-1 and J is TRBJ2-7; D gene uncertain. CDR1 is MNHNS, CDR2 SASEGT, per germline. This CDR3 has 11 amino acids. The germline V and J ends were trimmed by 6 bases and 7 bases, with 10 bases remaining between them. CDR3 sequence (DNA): TGTGCCAGCAGGGGATCCCTGGAGCAGTACTTC. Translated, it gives CASRGSLEQYF.

The CDR3 loop is CASSQGRSSGSGTDTQYF. DNA for the CDR3: TGCGCCAGCAGCCAAGGTCGCTCTAGCGGGAGCGGCACAGATACGCAGTATTTT. The gene calls are TRBV4-1 and TRBJ2-3; 10 nucleotides agree with TRBD2. The trim removed 1 base at V and 1 base at J, leaving 8 bases unmatched. Germline V gene lookup returns CDR1 MGHRA and CDR2 YSYEKL. The CDR3 has 18 residues.